This T cell receptor beta chain was observed in a study of glioma-infiltrating T cells after dendritic cell vaccination. Isocitrate dehydrogenase mutation was absent in all glioblastoma patients. The primer mix had 60 V beta and 13 J beta primers. Profiling relied on immunoSEQ multiplex PCR, and the TCRdb table lists in-frame clones only, not all of them. The sample has roughly 98,000 clones, 86% seen once; the top ten hold around a sixth. Germline CDR1 and CDR2: MNHEY and SMNVEV (reference sequence). The CDR3 is made up of 16 amino acids. After removal of 1 base from V and 4 bases from J, the junction contained 9 bases not matched to a gene.

This clonotype originated in a human donor with glioblastoma. The chain has TRBV27 and TRBJ2-7; the match to TRBD1 covers 8 bases. This specimen was blood, taken before dendritic cell vaccination. The CDR3 nucleotides are TGTGCCAGCAGTTTATTCCCCGGACAGGGATGGTACGAGCAGTACTTC. Translated, it gives CASSLFPGQGWYEQYF.